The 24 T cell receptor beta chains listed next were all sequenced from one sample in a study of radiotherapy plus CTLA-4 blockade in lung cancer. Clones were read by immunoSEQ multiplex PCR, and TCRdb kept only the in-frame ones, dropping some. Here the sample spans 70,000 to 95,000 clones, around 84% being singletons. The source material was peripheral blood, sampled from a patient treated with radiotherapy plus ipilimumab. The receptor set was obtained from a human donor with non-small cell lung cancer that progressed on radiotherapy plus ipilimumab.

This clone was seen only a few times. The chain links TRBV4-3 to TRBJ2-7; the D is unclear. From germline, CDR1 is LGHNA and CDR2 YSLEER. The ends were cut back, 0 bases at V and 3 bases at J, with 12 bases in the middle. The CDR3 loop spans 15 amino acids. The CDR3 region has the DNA TGCGCCAGCAGCCAAGAAAGTATGTCGGTCTACGAGCAGTACTTC. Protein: CASSQESMSVYEQYF.

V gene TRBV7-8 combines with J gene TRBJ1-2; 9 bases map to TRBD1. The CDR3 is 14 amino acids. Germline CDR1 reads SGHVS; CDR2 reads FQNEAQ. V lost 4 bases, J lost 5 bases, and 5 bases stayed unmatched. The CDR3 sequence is CASSSRQGDYGYTF. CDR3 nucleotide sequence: TGTGCCAGCAGCTCCCGACAGGGGGATTATGGCTACACCTTC. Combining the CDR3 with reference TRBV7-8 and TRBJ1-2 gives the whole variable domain GAGVSQSPRYKVAKRGQDVALRCDPISGHVSLFWYQQALGQGPEFLTYFQNEAQLDKSGLPSDRFFAERPEGSVSTLKIQRTQQEDSAVYLCASSSRQGDYGYTFGSGTRLTVV.

The CDR3 is CASSSKLHEGGYTF. As DNA, the CDR3 is TGTGCCAGCTCATCCAAACTGCATGAGGGTGGCTACACCTTC. The chain employs TRBV18 and TRBJ1-2; D unresolved. Looked up from germline, CDR1 is KGHSH and CDR2 is LQKENI. With 5 bases removed from V and 7 bases from J, the gap between germline ends came to 17 bases. This CDR3 spans 14 amino acids. Variable domain in full (rest from reference TRBV18 and TRBJ1-2): NAGVMQNPRHLVRRRGQEARLRCSPMKGHSHVYWYRQLPEEGLKFMVYLQKENIIDESGMPKERFSAEFPKEGPSILRIQQVVRGDSAAYFCASSSKLHEGGYTFGSGTRLTVV.

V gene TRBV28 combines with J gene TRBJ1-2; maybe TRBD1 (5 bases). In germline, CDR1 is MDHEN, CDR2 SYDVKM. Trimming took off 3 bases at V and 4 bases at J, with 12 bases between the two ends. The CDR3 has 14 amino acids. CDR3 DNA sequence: TGTGCCAGCAGTTTGGGGGGACGGGGCTATGGCTACACCTTC. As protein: CASSLGGRGYGYTF.

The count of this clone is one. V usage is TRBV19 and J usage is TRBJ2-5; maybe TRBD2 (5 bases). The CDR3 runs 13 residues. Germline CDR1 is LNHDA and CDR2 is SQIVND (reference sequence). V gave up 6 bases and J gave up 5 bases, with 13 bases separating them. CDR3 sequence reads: CASRKSGAETQYF. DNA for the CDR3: TGTGCCAGTAGAAAGAGCGGAGCCGAGACCCAGTACTTC. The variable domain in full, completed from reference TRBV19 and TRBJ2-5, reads DGGITQSPKYLFRKEGQNVTLSCEQNLNHDAMYWYRQDPGQGLRLIYYSQIVNDFQKGDIAEGYSVSREKKESFPLTVTSAQKNPTAFYLCASRKSGAETQYFGPGTRLLVL.

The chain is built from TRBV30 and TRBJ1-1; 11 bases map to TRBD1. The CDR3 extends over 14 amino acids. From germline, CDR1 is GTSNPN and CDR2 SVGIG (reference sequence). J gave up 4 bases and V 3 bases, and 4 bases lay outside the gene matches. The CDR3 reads CAWRDRGRGTEAFF. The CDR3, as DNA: TGTGCCTGGAGGGACAGGGGGCGAGGCACTGAAGCTTTCTTT.

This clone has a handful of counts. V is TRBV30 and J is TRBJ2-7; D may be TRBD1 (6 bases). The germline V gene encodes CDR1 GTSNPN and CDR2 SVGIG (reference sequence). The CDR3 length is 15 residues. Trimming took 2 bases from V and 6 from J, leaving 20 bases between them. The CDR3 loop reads CAWSPFQGLVGEQYF. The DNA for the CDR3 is TGTGCCTGGAGTCCTTTCCAGGGGCTTGTGGGCGAGCAGTACTTC. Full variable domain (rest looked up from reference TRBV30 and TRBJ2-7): SQTIHQWPATLVQPVGSPLSLECTVEGTSNPNLYWYRQAAGRGLQLLFYSVGIGQISSEVPQNLSASRPQDRQFILSSKKLLLSDSGFYLCAWSPFQGLVGEQYFGPGTRLTVT.

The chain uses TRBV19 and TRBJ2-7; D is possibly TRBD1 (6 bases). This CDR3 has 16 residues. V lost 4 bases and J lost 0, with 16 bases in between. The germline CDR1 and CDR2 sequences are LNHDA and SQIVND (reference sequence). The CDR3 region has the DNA TGTGCCAGTAGTAGGCAGACAGGATTGAGCTCCTACGAGCAGTACTTC. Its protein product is CASSRQTGLSSYEQYF.

CDR3 DNA sequence: TGCGCCAGCAGCCAAGTGATAAGCAATCAGCCCCAGCATTTT. Residues: CASSQVISNQPQHF. The J gene is TRBJ1-5, the V gene TRBV4-1; no firm D call. Trimming shortened V by 1 base and J by 1 base, and 5 bases separated the two germline ends. The CDR3 runs 14 residues. CDR1 is MGHRA and CDR2 is YSYEKL in the germline V gene.

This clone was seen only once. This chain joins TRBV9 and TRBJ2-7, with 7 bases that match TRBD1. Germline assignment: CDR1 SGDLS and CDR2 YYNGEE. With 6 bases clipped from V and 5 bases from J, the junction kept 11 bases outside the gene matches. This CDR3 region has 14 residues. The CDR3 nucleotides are TGTGCCAGCAACCGACAGGGAATAATCGACGAGCAGTACTTC. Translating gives CASNRQGIIDEQYF.

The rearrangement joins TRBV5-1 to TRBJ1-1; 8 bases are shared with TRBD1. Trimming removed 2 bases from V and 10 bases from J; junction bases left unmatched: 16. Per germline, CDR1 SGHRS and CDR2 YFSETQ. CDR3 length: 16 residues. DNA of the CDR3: TGCGCCAGCAGCTTCTCCCCGACAGGGGTGGGGGTAGGAGCTTTCTTT. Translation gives CASSFSPTGVGVGAFF.

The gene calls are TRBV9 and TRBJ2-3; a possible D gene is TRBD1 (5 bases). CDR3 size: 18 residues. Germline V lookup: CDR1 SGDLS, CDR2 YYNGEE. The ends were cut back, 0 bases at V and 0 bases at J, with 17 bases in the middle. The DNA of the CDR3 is TGTGCCAGCAGCGTAGCTTGGGGTGGTCAGGGTAGCACAGATACGCAGTATTTT. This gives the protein CASSVAWGGQGSTDTQYF.

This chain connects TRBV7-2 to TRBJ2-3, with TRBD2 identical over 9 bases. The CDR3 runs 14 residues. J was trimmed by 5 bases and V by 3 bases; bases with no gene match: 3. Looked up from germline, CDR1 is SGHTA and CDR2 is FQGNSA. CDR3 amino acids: CASSFTAGGDTQYF. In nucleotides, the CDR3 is TGTGCCAGCAGCTTTACAGCGGGAGGAGATACGCAGTATTTT.

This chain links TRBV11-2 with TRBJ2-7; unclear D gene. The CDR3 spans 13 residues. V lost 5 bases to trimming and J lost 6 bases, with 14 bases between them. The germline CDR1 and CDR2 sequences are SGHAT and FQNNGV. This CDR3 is CASSLLGDGEQYF. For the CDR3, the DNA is TGTGCCAGCAGCCTATTAGGTGACGGCGAGCAGTACTTC.

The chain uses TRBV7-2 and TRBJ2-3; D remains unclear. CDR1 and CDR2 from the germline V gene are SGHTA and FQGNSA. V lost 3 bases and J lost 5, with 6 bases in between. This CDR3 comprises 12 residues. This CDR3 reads CASSFLGDTQYF. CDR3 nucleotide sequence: TGTGCCAGCAGCTTTCTGGGAGATACGCAGTATTTT.

This CDR3 is CASSLEWTVNQPQHF. The CDR3, as DNA: TGTGCCAGCAGCTTGGAATGGACAGTCAATCAGCCCCAGCATTTT. The V call is TRBV5-5, the J call TRBJ1-5; possibly TRBD1 for D (6 bases). CDR3 size: 15 residues. Trimming took off 0 bases at V and 3 bases at J, with 10 bases between the two ends. CDR1 SGHKS and CDR2 YYEKEE come from the germline V gene (reference sequence).

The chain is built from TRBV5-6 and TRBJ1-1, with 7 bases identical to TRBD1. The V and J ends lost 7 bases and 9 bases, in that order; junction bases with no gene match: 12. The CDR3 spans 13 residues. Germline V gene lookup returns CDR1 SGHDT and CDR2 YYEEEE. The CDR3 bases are TGTGCCAGCGCCAAAACAGGGGAAATGAAAGCTTTCTTT. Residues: CASAKTGEMKAFF.

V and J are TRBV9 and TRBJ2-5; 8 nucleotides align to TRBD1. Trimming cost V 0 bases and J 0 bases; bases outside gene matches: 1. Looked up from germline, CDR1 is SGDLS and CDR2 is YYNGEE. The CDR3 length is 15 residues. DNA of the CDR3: TGTGCCAGCAGCGTAGCAGGGGGCTACCAAGAGACCCAGTACTTC. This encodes CASSVAGGYQETQYF.

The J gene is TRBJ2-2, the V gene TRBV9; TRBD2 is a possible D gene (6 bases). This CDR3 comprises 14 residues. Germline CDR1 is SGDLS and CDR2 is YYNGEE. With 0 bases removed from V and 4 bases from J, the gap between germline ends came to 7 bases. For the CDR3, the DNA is TGTGCCAGCAGCGTAGGGACTATCACCGGGGAGCTGTTTTTT. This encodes CASSVGTITGELFF. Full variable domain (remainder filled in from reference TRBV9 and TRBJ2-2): DSGVTQTPKHLITATGQRVTLRCSPRSGDLSVYWYQQSLDQGLQFLIQYYNGEERAKGNILERFSAQQFPDLHSELNLSSLELGDSALYFCASSVGTITGELFFGEGSRLTVL.

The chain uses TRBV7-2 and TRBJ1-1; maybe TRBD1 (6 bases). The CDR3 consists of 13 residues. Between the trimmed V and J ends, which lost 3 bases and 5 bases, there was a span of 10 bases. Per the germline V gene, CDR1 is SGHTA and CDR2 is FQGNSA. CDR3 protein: CASSLDRMTEAFF. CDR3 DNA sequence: TGTGCCAGCAGCTTGGACAGAATGACTGAAGCTTTCTTT. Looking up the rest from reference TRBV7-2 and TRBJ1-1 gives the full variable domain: GAGVSQSPSNKVTEKGKDVELRCDPISGHTALYWYRQSLGQGLEFLIYFQGNSAPDKSGLPSDRFSAERTGGSVSTLTIQRTQQEDSAVYLCASSLDRMTEAFFGQGTRLTVV.

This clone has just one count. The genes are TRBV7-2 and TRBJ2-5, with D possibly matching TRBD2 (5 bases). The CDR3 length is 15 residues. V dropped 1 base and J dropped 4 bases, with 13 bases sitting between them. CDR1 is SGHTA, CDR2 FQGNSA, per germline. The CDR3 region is CASSLDLAFGETQYF. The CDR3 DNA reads TGTGCCAGCAGCTTAGACCTAGCCTTCGGAGAGACCCAGTACTTC.

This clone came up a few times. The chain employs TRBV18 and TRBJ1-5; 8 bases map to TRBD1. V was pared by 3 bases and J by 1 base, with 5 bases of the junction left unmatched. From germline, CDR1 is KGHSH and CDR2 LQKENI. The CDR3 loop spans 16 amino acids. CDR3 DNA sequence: TGTGCCAGCTCACCCGGGACAGGTCCAAGCAATCAGCCCCAGCATTTT. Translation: CASSPGTGPSNQPQHF.

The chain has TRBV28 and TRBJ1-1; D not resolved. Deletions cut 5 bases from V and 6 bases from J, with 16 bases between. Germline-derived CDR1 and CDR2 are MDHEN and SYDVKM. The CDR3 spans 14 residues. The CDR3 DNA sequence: TGTGCCAGCAGTCGCCCGGGAGGGTTCGCTGAAGCTTTCTTT. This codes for CASSRPGGFAEAFF.

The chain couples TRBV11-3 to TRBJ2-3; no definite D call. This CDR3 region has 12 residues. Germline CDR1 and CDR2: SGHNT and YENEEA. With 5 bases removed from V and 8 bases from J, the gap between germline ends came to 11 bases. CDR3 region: CASSLTLGTQYF. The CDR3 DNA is TGTGCCAGCAGCCTCACGTTGGGTACGCAGTATTTT. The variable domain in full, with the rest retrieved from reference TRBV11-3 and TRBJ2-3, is EAGVVQSPRYKIIEKKQPVAFWCNPISGHNTLYWYLQNLGQGPELLIRYENEEAVDDSQLPKDRFSAERLKGVDSTLKIQPAELGDSAVYLCASSLTLGTQYFGPGTRLTVL.